This T cell receptor (beta chain) derives from a study of T cell clonotyping in hematopoietic cell transplantation. The protocol was immunoSEQ multiplex PCR, while the TCRdb copy is restricted to in-frame clones and leaves out a portion. Of about 10,000 clones listed, about 54% are singletons. This clone ranks as medium-sized. Its antigen is not known. After removal of 0 bases from V and 0 bases from J, the junction contained 7 bases not matched to a gene. From germline, CDR1 is LGHNA and CDR2 YSLEER. This CDR3 is 18 amino acids long. Overall study results and limits: After transplant, recipient diversity fell while pathologically expanded clonotypes grew through day 180. Broader posttransplant TCR repertoire diversity was predicted by graft donor and pretransplant recipient Inverse Simpson Index values. CD4 and CD8 repertoire contributions could not be separated without sorting. Few recipient clonotypes overlapped donors; over 95% were de novo at given depth.

The TCR was taken from a female patient aged 45 to 65 who had an allogeneic stem cell transplant from an unrelated donor, so the T cells may come from the graft donor. Some clones in this sample may be carry-over from other donors' samples. The sequenced sample was peripheral blood mononuclear cells, obtained 100 days after allogeneic stem cell transplant. The chain is built from TRBV4-3 and TRBJ2-7, with TRBD2 matching 11 bases. DNA for the CDR3: TGCGCCAGCAGCCAAGATCTAGCGGGGGGCCTCCTCTCCTACGAGCAGTACTTC. It is translated as CASSQDLAGGLLSYEQYF.